This T cell receptor (beta chain) was identified during a study of cytomegalovirus exposure and HLA in healthy donors. PCR employed 60 Vbeta and 13 Jbeta primers. Sequencing was performed with immunoSEQ multiplex PCR; in TCRdb, only in-frame clones are kept and a portion is missing. The sample shows about 140,000 clones, roughly 80% of them seen only once. CDR3 length equals 15 residues. Trimming took 8 bases from V and 1 from J; bases not matched to a gene: 6. Per germline, CDR1 MNHEY and CDR2 SVGAGI. The sequenced sample was PBMCs. This chain joins TRBV6-5 and TRBJ2-1, with TRBD2 matching over 9 bases. This TCR was recovered from a woman in her thirties or forties in good health and CMV-seronegative. In DNA, the CDR3 is TGTGCCAGCGCCATTCTAGCGGGGTCCTACAATGAGCAGTTCTTC. Amino acids: CASAILAGSYNEQFF.